Given below is one T cell receptor beta chain in context. The antigen remains unidentified. Using immunoSEQ multiplex PCR, the repertoire was profiled, and TCRdb retains in-frame clones only, with some absent. This table has 66,000 or so clones, about 90% appearing once. Trimming cost V 5 bases and J 8 bases, with 19 bases left between them. The CDR3 spans 15 residues. Per germline, CDR1 SSHAT and CDR2 FNYEAQ (reference sequence). This entry comes from a study of OX40 agonist ivuxolimab in advanced cancers. In the study overall: The mean age was roughly 60 years, ranging from 23 to 79, with 65% to 90% of participants male.

Study-wide points: The mean number of expanded clones was higher in CD8+ T cells than in CD4+. Patients with a partial response at 0.1-3.0 mg/kg had among the lowest clonal expansion.

The sequence was collected from an adult with an advanced solid tumor such as melanoma, head and neck, liver or kidney cancer. The material was CD4+ or CD8+ T cells sorted from blood, obtained in a trial of the OX40 agonist ivuxolimab. V is TRBV7-7 and J is TRBJ2-1, with D possibly called TRBD1 or TRBD2 (7 bases each). The CDR3 protein is CASSRNQGGGHEQFF. DNA for the CDR3: TGTGCCAGCAGCCGAAATCAGGGGGGAGGGCATGAGCAGTTCTTC.